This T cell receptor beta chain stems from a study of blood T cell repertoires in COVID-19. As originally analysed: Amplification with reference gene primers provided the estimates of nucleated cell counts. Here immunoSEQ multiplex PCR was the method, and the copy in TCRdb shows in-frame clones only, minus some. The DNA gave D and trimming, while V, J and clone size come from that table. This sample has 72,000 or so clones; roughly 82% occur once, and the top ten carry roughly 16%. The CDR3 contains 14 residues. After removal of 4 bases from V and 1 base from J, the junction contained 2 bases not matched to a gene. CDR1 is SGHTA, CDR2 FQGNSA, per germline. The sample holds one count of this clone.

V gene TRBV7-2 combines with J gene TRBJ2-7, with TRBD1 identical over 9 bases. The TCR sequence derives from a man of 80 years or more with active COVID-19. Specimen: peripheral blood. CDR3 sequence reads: CASSYDRGSYEQYF. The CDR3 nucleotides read TGTGCCAGCAGCTACGACAGGGGGTCCTACGAGCAGTACTTC. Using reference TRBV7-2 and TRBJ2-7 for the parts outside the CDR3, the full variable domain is GAGVSQSPSNKVTEKGKDVELRCDPISGHTALYWYRQSLGQGLEFLIYFQGNSAPDKSGLPSDRFSAERTGGSVSTLTIQRTQQEDSAVYLCASSYDRGSYEQYFGPGTRLTVT.